This is a list of T cell receptor beta chains from one sample in a study of blood T cell repertoires in COVID-19. TCRdb's table, derived via immunoSEQ multiplex PCR, lists solely in-frame clones and lacks some. The sample consists of 200,000 to 300,000 clones, approximately 80% of them appearing once. The source material was peripheral blood. Receptors were obtained from a woman younger than 30 with acute or convalescent COVID-19. CDR3s include the opening cysteine and the closing phenylalanine or tryptophan. The order of the fields is V gene, D gene, J gene, clone size, CDR3 DNA, CDR3 protein. The D gene is left open where the match is weak. Clone size is not always given. Where it is, it says once, few, many or a class for expanded clones.

V gene: TRBV6-6; D gene: TRBD2; J gene: TRBJ2-1; clone size: NA; CDR3 DNA: TGTGCCAGCAGTCCGACTAGCGGGAGGGTTTGGTCCTACAATGAGCAGTTCTTC; CDR3 protein: CASSPTSGRVWSYNEQFF
V gene: TRBV6-5; D gene: TRBD1; J gene: TRBJ1-2; clone size: NA; CDR3 DNA: TGTGCCAGCAGCCTACGGGACAGAAATGGCTACACCTTC; CDR3 protein: CASSLRDRNGYTF
V gene: TRBV28; D gene: TRBD2; J gene: TRBJ2-2; clone size: few; CDR3 DNA: TGTGCCAGCAGTTTGGCGGGAGGCTACACCGGGGAGCTGTTTTTT; CDR3 protein: CASSLAGGYTGELFF
V gene: TRBV2; D gene: NA; J gene: TRBJ1-1; clone size: NA; CDR3 DNA: TGTGCCAGCAGGGAAACAGGGAACACTGAAGCTTTCTTT; CDR3 protein: CASRETGNTEAFF
V gene: TRBV5-1; D gene: NA; J gene: TRBJ2-2; clone size: NA; CDR3 DNA: TGCGCCAGCAGCTTGAGGGGCCCGGGACACGAAAACACCGGGGAGCTGTTTTTT; CDR3 protein: CASSLRGPGHENTGELFF
V gene: TRBV6-2/TRBV6-3; D gene: TRBD2; J gene: TRBJ2-1; clone size: NA; CDR3 DNA: TGTGCCAGCAGTTACGGACTAGAGTACAATGAGCAGTTCTTC; CDR3 protein: CASSYGLEYNEQFF
V gene: TRBV29-1; D gene: NA; J gene: TRBJ1-2; clone size: NA; CDR3 DNA: TGCAGCGTTGAACAGGGCTATGGCTACACCTTC; CDR3 protein: CSVEQGYGYTF
V gene: TRBV19; D gene: NA; J gene: TRBJ2-3; clone size: NA; CDR3 DNA: TGTGCCAGTAGTCTCGCGGGCAGCACAGATACGCAGTATTTT; CDR3 protein: CASSLAGSTDTQYF
V gene: TRBV6-1; D gene: TRBD2; J gene: TRBJ2-1; clone size: few; CDR3 DNA: TGTGCCAGCAGTGACCCGGCTAGCGGGAGCTACAATGAGCAGTTCTTC; CDR3 protein: CASSDPASGSYNEQFF
V gene: TRBV27; D gene: NA; J gene: TRBJ2-5; clone size: NA; CDR3 DNA: TGTGCCAGCAGTCACCTTGGGGGGGAGACCCAGTACTTC; CDR3 protein: CASSHLGGETQYF
V gene: TRBV27; D gene: NA; J gene: TRBJ1-2; clone size: NA; CDR3 DNA: TGTGCCAGCAGTTTATCTTCAGGGTACCATGGCTACACCTTC; CDR3 protein: CASSLSSGYHGYTF
V gene: TRBV6-2/TRBV6-3; D gene: NA; J gene: TRBJ1-1; clone size: NA; CDR3 DNA: TGTGCCAGCAGTAACACCATGAACACTGAAGCTTTCTTT; CDR3 protein: CASSNTMNTEAFF
V gene: TRBV19; D gene: NA; J gene: TRBJ1-2; clone size: once; CDR3 DNA: TGTGCCACCTCGGGGCAGGGGTTCTATGGCTACACCTTC; CDR3 protein: CATSGQGFYGYTF
V gene: TRBV10-3; D gene: NA; J gene: TRBJ2-1; clone size: NA; CDR3 DNA: TGTGCCATCAGTGAGGGGAGCGGGTATAACAATGAGCAGTTCTTC; CDR3 protein: CAISEGSGYNNEQFF
V gene: TRBV6-2/TRBV6-3; D gene: TRBD1; J gene: TRBJ2-3; clone size: NA; CDR3 DNA: TGTGCCAGCAGCCCCGGACAGGACACAGATACGCAGTATTTT; CDR3 protein: CASSPGQDTDTQYF
V gene: TRBV3-1/TRBV3-2; D gene: NA; J gene: TRBJ1-1; clone size: NA; CDR3 DNA: TGTGCCAGCAGCCAAGCGGTCTCGATTCAAGGGGACATGAACACTGAAGCTTTCTTT; CDR3 protein: CASSQAVSIQGDMNTEAFF
V gene: TRBV18; D gene: TRBD1; J gene: TRBJ1-5; clone size: NA; CDR3 DNA: TGTGCCAGCTCACCACCCCGGACAGGGGGCGATCAGCCCCAGCATTTT; CDR3 protein: CASSPPRTGGDQPQHF
V gene: TRBV13; D gene: TRBD1; J gene: TRBJ1-3; clone size: NA; CDR3 DNA: TGTGCCAGCAGTTCGCAGGGGGCGATCGGAAACACCATATATTTT; CDR3 protein: CASSSQGAIGNTIYF
V gene: TRBV28; D gene: NA; J gene: TRBJ1-2; clone size: few; CDR3 DNA: TGTGCCAGCTCAACAGGGAACTATGGCTACACCTTC; CDR3 protein: CASSTGNYGYTF
V gene: TRBV27; D gene: TRBD2; J gene: TRBJ2-3; clone size: NA; CDR3 DNA: TGTGCCAGCAGTTTATCAGGTTGGCTAGCGGGGGGAACTAGCACAGATACGCAGTATTTT; CDR3 protein: CASSLSGWLAGGTSTDTQYF
V gene: TRBV18; D gene: TRBD1; J gene: TRBJ2-7; clone size: NA; CDR3 DNA: TGTGCCAGCTCGCGTGACAGGGTAGATCCCTACGAGCAGTACTTC; CDR3 protein: CASSRDRVDPYEQYF
V gene: TRBV4-3; D gene: NA; J gene: TRBJ2-1; clone size: few; CDR3 DNA: TGCGCCAGCAGCCAAGCAGGATTTAATGAGCAGTTCTTC; CDR3 protein: CASSQAGFNEQFF
V gene: TRBV30; D gene: TRBD1; J gene: TRBJ1-5; clone size: NA; CDR3 DNA: TGTGCCTGGAGTGACTACAGGGGGGCTAGCAATCAGCCCCAGCATTTT; CDR3 protein: CAWSDYRGASNQPQHF
V gene: TRBV3-1/TRBV3-2; D gene: NA; J gene: TRBJ2-7; clone size: NA; CDR3 DNA: TGTGCCAGCAGCCAAGTTGCGGGGCGGGATACCTACGAGCAGTACTTC; CDR3 protein: CASSQVAGRDTYEQYF
V gene: TRBV7-3; D gene: TRBD2; J gene: TRBJ2-1; clone size: NA; CDR3 DNA: TGTGCCAGCAGTTTATCTACGGGAGCGGGAGGCTTCAATGAGCAGTTCTTC; CDR3 protein: CASSLSTGAGGFNEQFF
V gene: TRBV5-5; D gene: TRBD2; J gene: TRBJ2-5; clone size: NA; CDR3 DNA: TGTGCCAGCAGCTTGGGGGTAGCGGGAGGCGCCTCAGAGACCCAGTACTTC; CDR3 protein: CASSLGVAGGASETQYF
V gene: TRBV19; D gene: NA; J gene: TRBJ2-7; clone size: NA; CDR3 DNA: TGTGCCAGTAGTATTACAGGGAGCTCCTACGAGCAGTACTTC; CDR3 protein: CASSITGSSYEQYF
V gene: TRBV4-2; D gene: TRBD2; J gene: TRBJ2-7; clone size: NA; CDR3 DNA: TGTGCCAGCAGCCAAGGGTTCTATTCAGGACTAGCGGACTCCTACGAGCAGTACTTC; CDR3 protein: CASSQGFYSGLADSYEQYF
V gene: TRBV9; D gene: NA; J gene: TRBJ2-2; clone size: NA; CDR3 DNA: TGTGCCAGCAGCCCACGGGTCGGGGAGCTGTTTTTT; CDR3 protein: CASSPRVGELFF
V gene: TRBV2; D gene: TRBD1; J gene: TRBJ2-7; clone size: NA; CDR3 DNA: TGTGCCACAACAGGGGTGCACGAGCAGTACTTC; CDR3 protein: CATTGVHEQYF
V gene: TRBV10-2; D gene: TRBD2; J gene: TRBJ2-7; clone size: once; CDR3 DNA: TGCGCCAGCCGACTAGCGGGGTCCCCCTACGAGCAGTACTTC; CDR3 protein: CASRLAGSPYEQYF
V gene: TRBV29-1; D gene: NA; J gene: TRBJ2-7; clone size: NA; CDR3 DNA: TGCAGCGCCTCGACGGGTTACGAGCAGTACTTC; CDR3 protein: CSASTGYEQYF
V gene: TRBV7-2; D gene: TRBD2; J gene: TRBJ2-1; clone size: NA; CDR3 DNA: TGTGCCAGCAGCTTGCGACTAGCGGGAGGGTCTAGTGAGCAGTTCTTC; CDR3 protein: CASSLRLAGGSSEQFF
V gene: TRBV6-6; D gene: NA; J gene: TRBJ2-1; clone size: NA; CDR3 DNA: TGTGCCAGCAGTTACTTGGACTCGGCCTCCTACAATGAGCAGTTCTTC; CDR3 protein: CASSYLDSASYNEQFF
V gene: TRBV4-3; D gene: TRBD2; J gene: TRBJ2-2; clone size: NA; CDR3 DNA: TGCGCCAGCAGCCGCGGGAGGATGGACACCGGGGAGCTGTTTTTT; CDR3 protein: CASSRGRMDTGELFF
V gene: TRBV30; D gene: NA; J gene: TRBJ1-1; clone size: NA; CDR3 DNA: TGTGCCTGGGACCCCTACGCCGGGGGCACTGAAGCTTTCTTT; CDR3 protein: CAWDPYAGGTEAFF
V gene: TRBV6-6; D gene: TRBD1; J gene: TRBJ1-2; clone size: NA; CDR3 DNA: TGTGCCAGCAGTTACCAAGGGACAGGGGGCAACTATGGCTACACCTTC; CDR3 protein: CASSYQGTGGNYGYTF
V gene: TRBV6-5; D gene: NA; J gene: TRBJ2-7; clone size: NA; CDR3 DNA: TGTGCCAGCAGTTACTTCAGGGAAGGTCGGTACGAGCAGTACTTC; CDR3 protein: CASSYFREGRYEQYF
V gene: TRBV6-2/TRBV6-3; D gene: NA; J gene: TRBJ1-3; clone size: NA; CDR3 DNA: TGTGCCAGCAGCCCTGGGACATCCGTCTCTGGAAACACCATATATTTT; CDR3 protein: CASSPGTSVSGNTIYF